The present entry profiles one T cell receptor (beta chain) with its context. Ten or more counts support this clonotype. It lacks a known antigen. The record has no base qualities; no much larger clone is one base away. TRIzol reagent was used to extract blood RNA from unsorted whole blood, while the DNeasy Blood & Tissue kit provided the germline DNA. Chronic HBV infection was present in the patients, and the patients were treatment-naive at sampling. Before surgery, about 4 milliliters of peripheral blood were collected into K2EDTA tubes. CDR1 and CDR2 (MDHEN, SYDVKM) derive from the germline V gene. The CDR3 runs 13 residues from the cysteine to the phenylalanine. Only the CDR3 DNA is retained, 39 bases long and in frame from the first base. The germline ends are 16 bases apart after V is trimmed by 6 bases and J by 7 bases. The data belong to a study of tumor-infiltrating lymphocytes in primary liver carcinoma listed by TCRdb under 2017. Looking at the study overall: Between November 2015 and March 2016, roughly five patients in China with histopathologically diagnosed primary liver carcinoma had surgical resection. For each liver tumor, the study sampled five regions along with adjacent normal tissue and blood, and applied TCRbeta repertoire sequencing, expression microarrays and whole-exome sequencing. The five patients had tumors staged T1-T3 N0M0, with maximum diameters ranging from about 4.2 to 10 cm. Technical replicate repertoires showed high reproducibility, with mean shared-clone rates about 0.92 and correlation coefficients above 0.95. A total of 35 or so specimens from 5 patients went through TCRbeta repertoire sequencing, namely 25 tumor regions, 5 adjacent noncancerous liver tissues and 5 peripheral blood samples. The five patients, three men and two women aged 30 to 69 years, had hepatocellular carcinoma (four) or combined HCC and intrahepatic cholangiocarcinoma (one). Each sample produced roughly 3.5 to 7.13 million productive TCRbeta reads, and read depth showed no significant difference between tissue types. Summary of the overall study and its limitations: The study included only four or five patients, and the authors note findings should be validated in a larger study. Bulk unsorted samples precluded comparing CD4+ and CD8+ T cell repertoires. A significantly larger repertoire fraction was made up by the top 250 clones in tumors than in blood (p = 0.039). Because sequencing covered only the TCR beta chain and unpaired alpha chains were not captured, true repertoire diversity is likely underestimated. Pairs of tumor regions showed greater repertoire overlap (mean around 36%) than tumor-adjacent pairs (roughly 17%) or tumor-blood pairs (roughly 15%), which is consistent with antigen-driven expansion.

A constant-region primer and ProtoScript II reverse transcriptase were used to reverse-transcribe TCRbeta-specific cDNA from about 0.55 ug total RNA. TCRbeta libraries were built with three nested multiplex PCR rounds, a slightly modified ARM-PCR procedure. Each of the first two PCR rounds ran for about 10 cycles using multiplex TRBV1-TRBV30 forward primers together with a Cbeta reverse primer. Sample barcodes and Illumina adapters were added in a final 25-cycle PCR with Deep VentR polymerase. Amplicons of 200-500 bp were gel-purified with a QIAquick gel extraction kit before sequencing. An Illumina HiSeq 2500 was used to sequence the TCRbeta amplicons, generating 250-bp paired-end reads. For the original study's pipeline: Reads were quality-trimmed with Trimmomatic v0.33, and paired reads were merged with FLASH v1.2.11 to recover full CDR3 sequences. V, D and J germline segments were assigned to the rearranged TCRbeta sequences by MiGEC v1.2.1b. Clonotype statistics, along with Shannon-Wiener diversity indices, were calculated using VDJtools v1.0.0. To reduce sampling bias, subsequent analyses other than the diversity analysis used only the 250 most abundant clonotypes in each sample. TCRdb redid the processing of the public reads, applying fastp at Q25 and MiXCR, and retained in-frame beta chains. Entries that share a CDR3 protein sequence are merged under the most common genes and DNA. These V and J calls originate from TCRdb's pipeline instead of the authors' own analysis. The sample contains almost 200,000 distinct CDR3 sequences, less than 70% of them found a single time. The ten largest clonotypes hold about 7.1% of the sample.

The sequence was collected from a woman aged 55 to 70 with primary liver carcinoma and hepatitis B virus infection. The sample taken for sequencing was peripheral blood. The rearrangement combines TRBV28 with TRBJ2-7; possibly the D gene is TRBD1, per 6 matching bases. The CDR3 in this case is CASSLTGVGEQYF. The sequence in DNA is TGTGCCAGCAGCTTGACAGGCGTCGGGGAGCAGTACTTC.